This passage covers 29 T cell receptor beta chains from one sample sequenced in a study of T cell responses to AZD1222 COVID-19 vaccine. Repertoires were generated with immunoSEQ multiplex PCR, while TCRdb's copy carries only in-frame clones and drops some. The sample holds some 180,000 clones, 85% to 95% seen once. Sequences were derived from peripheral blood, sampled on day 0 of AZD1222 vaccination. The receptors shown here come from an adult in good health.

CDR3 protein: CASSILQGSNYGYTF. The CDR3 region has the DNA TGTGCCAGCAGCATCCTCCAGGGGTCGAACTATGGCTACACCTTC. The chain links TRBV3-1 (or the pseudogene TRBV3-2) to TRBJ1-2, with D maybe TRBD1 (6 bases). Germline CDR1 reads LGHDT; CDR2 reads YNNKEL (reference sequence). This CDR3 region has 15 residues. V lost 5 bases and J lost 2, with 15 bases in between.

This chain connects TRBV28 to TRBJ1-1; no clear D. The CDR3 extends over 11 amino acids. V was pared by 10 bases and J by 9 bases, with 15 bases between. Germline CDR1 MDHEN, CDR2 SYDVKM. CDR3 sequence: CAIAFLGQAFF. CDR3 bases: TGTGCCATTGCGTTTCTCGGTCAAGCTTTCTTT.

The V and J genes are TRBV11-2 and TRBJ2-5; D not certain. Trimming shortened V by 5 bases and J by 3 bases, and 13 bases separated the two germline ends. The CDR3 spans 14 residues. Looked up from germline, CDR1 is SGHAT and CDR2 is FQNNGV. The CDR3 protein is CASSIWTEKETQYF. In nucleotides, the CDR3 is TGTGCCAGCAGCATCTGGACGGAGAAAGAGACCCAGTACTTC.

This clone was seen only once. This chain joins TRBV7-2 and TRBJ2-1, with TRBD2 matching over 11 bases. This CDR3 region has 16 residues. The V gene's germline CDR1 is SGHTA and CDR2 FQGNSA. J was trimmed by 8 bases and V by 4 bases; bases with no gene match: 10. The CDR3, as DNA: TGTGCCAGCAGCTCCTATAATAGCGGGAGGGCCTATGAGCAGTTCTTC. It specifies CASSSYNSGRAYEQFF.

The rearrangement links TRBV7-8 to TRBJ2-5; 11 bases agree with TRBD2. V lost 2 bases to trimming and J lost 4 bases; unmatched junction nucleotides: 12. The CDR3 extends over 18 amino acids. Germline V gives CDR1 SGHVS, CDR2 FQNEAQ. The CDR3 sequence is CASSLLLLAGALGETQYF. DNA of the CDR3: TGTGCCAGCAGCTTATTGCTACTAGCGGGAGCACTGGGAGAGACCCAGTACTTC. The full variable domain, completed using reference TRBV7-8 and TRBJ2-5, is GAGVSQSPRYKVAKRGQDVALRCDPISGHVSLFWYQQALGQGPEFLTYFQNEAQLDKSGLPSDRFFAERPEGSVSTLKIQRTQQEDSAVYLCASSLLLLAGALGETQYFGPGTRLLVL.

This rearrangement joins TRBV6-2 or TRBV6-3 to TRBJ1-5; 9 bases align to TRBD1. Germline V gives CDR1 MNHEY, CDR2 SVGEGT. The CDR3 totals 18 residues. With 3 bases clipped from V and 2 bases from J, the junction kept 11 bases outside the gene matches. The CDR3 is CASSYLVSRTGGNQPQHF. The CDR3 nucleotides read TGTGCCAGCAGTTATTTGGTGTCCAGGACAGGGGGCAATCAGCCCCAGCATTTT.

This clone was found once. The V call is TRBV24-1, the J call TRBJ2-1, with D unclear. Trimming took off 1 base at V and 10 bases at J, with 4 bases between the two ends. Germline loops: CDR1 KGHDR, CDR2 SFDVKD. The CDR3 sequence is 11 residues long. The CDR3 DNA follows: TGTGCCACCAGTGATTTAGACGAGCAGTTCTTC. Protein sequence: CATSDLDEQFF.

The CDR3 spells CASSPSHRWQFEQYV. The CDR3 region has the DNA TGTGCCAGCAGTCCAAGCCACAGGTGGCAGTTCGAGCAGTACGTC. The chain combines TRBV28 with TRBJ2-7; possible D gene TRBD1, 5 bases. This CDR3 has 15 amino acids. V shed 5 bases and J shed 6 bases, with 20 bases lying between them. Germline CDR1 reads MDHEN; CDR2 reads SYDVKM.

This chain joins TRBV5-1 and TRBJ1-4; 8 bases are shared with TRBD1. The CDR3 totals 14 residues. From germline, CDR1 is SGHRS and CDR2 YFSETQ. The V gene end was trimmed by 7 bases and the J gene end by 5 bases; junction bases not matched to a gene: 7. The CDR3 DNA is TGCGCCAGCTCCACGGACAGGGTAAATGAAAAACTGTTTTTT. Its translation: CASSTDRVNEKLFF.

This chain joins TRBV6-5 and TRBJ1-1, with D hard to call. Trimming shortened V by 2 bases and J by 9 bases, and 13 bases separated the two germline ends. The germline gives CDR1 MNHEY, CDR2 SVGAGI. There are 13 residues in the CDR3. The CDR3 DNA is TGTGCCAGCAGTTACAGTGGCAGGATTAAAGCTTTCTTT. This translates into CASSYSGRIKAFF.

J is TRBJ1-4 and V is TRBV5-1; perhaps TRBD1 as D (6 bases). Germline CDR1 is SGHRS and CDR2 is YFSETQ. The CDR3 consists of 15 residues. V lost 4 bases to trimming and J lost 5 bases, with 15 bases between them. The CDR3 nucleotides read TGCGCCAGCAGCCCGGGGGGGGCCGTGAATGAAAAACTGTTTTTT. This sequence encodes CASSPGGAVNEKLFF.

The chain combines TRBV7-2 with TRBJ2-2, with D unresolved. The CDR3 totals 14 residues. Germline-derived CDR1 and CDR2 are SGHTA and FQGNSA. V shed 1 base and J shed 10 bases, with 13 bases lying between them. The CDR3 region is CASSLGVKQLELFF. The CDR3 DNA sequence: TGTGCCAGCAGCTTAGGGGTTAAACAATTGGAGCTGTTTTTT.

V and J are TRBV4-1 and TRBJ2-7; tentative D call: TRBD1 (6 bases). CDR3 length: 14 residues. The V end was cut by 5 bases, the J end by 1 base, with 12 bases between. Per germline, CDR1 MGHRA and CDR2 YSYEKL. CDR3 protein: CASSAGDTSYEQYF. The CDR3 DNA reads TGCGCCAGCAGCGCCGGGGACACTTCCTACGAGCAGTACTTC.

This chain links TRBV20-1 with TRBJ1-1; tentatively, D is TRBD1 (6 bases). In germline, CDR1 is DFQATT, CDR2 SNEGSKA (reference sequence). The V end was cut by 3 bases, the J end by 4 bases, with 15 bases between. This CDR3 is built from 14 residues. The CDR3 loop reads CSASGDNGGTEAFF. CDR3 in DNA: TGCAGTGCTAGTGGGGACAATGGAGGCACTGAAGCTTTCTTT.

J is TRBJ1-2 and V is TRBV27; 7 bases are a match to TRBD1. Per the germline V gene, CDR1 is MNHEY and CDR2 is SMNVEV (reference sequence). J was trimmed by 9 bases and V by 8 bases; bases with no gene match: 12. The CDR3 loop spans 13 amino acids. The CDR3 DNA sequence: TGTGCCAGCTCCCGACAGGGTTATAGTAGCTACACCTTC. Encoded protein: CASSRQGYSSYTF.

CDR3 amino acids: CAISYSGTSGLYNEQFF. The CDR3 DNA reads as TGTGCCATCAGTTACTCCGGGACTAGCGGACTCTACAATGAGCAGTTCTTC. This chain uses TRBV10-3 with TRBJ2-1, with TRBD2 matching 11 bases. Trimming removed 5 bases from V and 3 bases from J; junction bases left unmatched: 9. The CDR3 extends over 17 amino acids. Germline values: CDR1 ENHRY, CDR2 SYGVKD.

This chain connects TRBV7-9 to TRBJ2-5, with 10 bases identical to TRBD1. V lost 5 bases and J lost 2; bases outside the gene matches: 5. Per the germline V gene, CDR1 is SEHNR and CDR2 is FQNEAQ (reference sequence). The CDR3 is 15 amino acids. CDR3 residues: CASSRDRGIQETQYF. The CDR3 DNA sequence: TGTGCCAGCAGCAGGGACAGGGGAATTCAAGAGACCCAGTACTTC.

J is TRBJ1-5 and V is TRBV5-1; D ambiguous. The CDR3 runs 13 residues. Looked up from germline, CDR1 is SGHRS and CDR2 is YFSETQ. V gave up 0 bases and J gave up 1 base, with 2 bases separating them. CDR3 DNA: TGCGCCAGCAGCTTGGGGAGCAATCAGCCCCAGCATTTT. Its translation is CASSLGSNQPQHF.

The J gene is TRBJ1-3, the V gene TRBV7-9, with D perhaps matching TRBD1 (6 bases). Germline lookup yields CDR1 SEHNR and CDR2 FQNEAQ (reference sequence). There are 14 residues in the CDR3. V lost 5 bases to trimming and J lost 7 bases, with 15 bases between them. CDR3: CASSQDRSGNTIYF. CDR3 DNA sequence: TGTGCCAGCAGCCAAGACAGGAGTGGGAACACCATATATTTT.

This sequence joins TRBV18 and TRBJ1-2, with a possible D match to TRBD1 (6 bases). The CDR3 spans 14 residues. The germline CDR1 and CDR2 sequences are KGHSH and LQKENI. With 3 bases removed from V and 5 bases from J, the gap between germline ends came to 13 bases. The CDR3 protein is CASSPTGYRYGYTF. In nucleotides, the CDR3 is TGTGCCAGCTCACCCACAGGGTATCGGTATGGCTACACCTTC.

This chain links TRBV5-5 with TRBJ1-3; possibly TRBD1 for D (5 bases). V was trimmed by 4 bases and J by 0 bases, leaving 17 bases between them. There are 17 residues in the CDR3. Germline V gene data show CDR1 as SGHKS and CDR2 as YYEKEE (reference sequence). The CDR3 nucleotides are TGTGCCAGCAGCGACTTATCCTGGGACCCCTCTGGAAACACCATATATTTT. It specifies CASSDLSWDPSGNTIYF.

The chain employs TRBV5-1 and TRBJ1-1, with D unclear. This CDR3 region has 11 residues. The V end lost 3 bases, the J end lost 4 bases, and 4 bases lay between the germline ends. The germline gives CDR1 SGHRS, CDR2 YFSETQ. The CDR3 protein is CASSSRTEAFF. Here the CDR3 DNA reads TGCGCCAGCAGCTCCCGCACTGAAGCTTTCTTT. Together with reference TRBV5-1 and TRBJ1-1, the CDR3 gives the full variable domain: KAGVTQTPRYLIKTRGQQVTLSCSPISGHRSVSWYQQTPGQGLQFLFEYFSETQRNKGNFPGRFSGRQFSNSRSEMNVSTLELGDSALYLCASSSRTEAFFGQGTRLTVV.

This rearrangement joins TRBV4-1 to TRBJ2-2, with D perhaps TRBD1 (5 bases). The CDR3 is 17 residues long. V gave up 0 bases and J gave up 4 bases, with 15 bases separating them. Germline loops: CDR1 MGHRA, CDR2 YSYEKL. The CDR3 loop reads CASSQDRQRRFTGELFF. CDR3 nucleotides: TGCGCCAGCAGCCAAGACCGACAGCGTCGCTTCACCGGGGAGCTGTTTTTT.

V usage is TRBV7-2 and J usage is TRBJ1-5; no reliable D call. Trimming left V 2 bases short and J 4 bases short, with 12 bases between. In germline, CDR1 is SGHTA, CDR2 FQGNSA. The CDR3 is 15 residues long. Written as DNA, the CDR3 is TGTGCCAGCAGCTTAACATCCTCGGTGAATCAGCCCCAGCATTTT. Encoded protein: CASSLTSSVNQPQHF.

The sample holds a few counts of this clone. The chain links TRBV5-4 to TRBJ2-7, with 7 bases lining up with TRBD2. Looked up from germline, CDR1 is SGHNT and CDR2 is YYREEE (reference sequence). CDR3 length: 15 residues. The V segment lost 0 bases and the J segment 0 bases; nucleotides outside the gene matches: 3. The CDR3 spells CASSLASGDSYEQYF. DNA for the CDR3: TGTGCCAGCAGCTTGGCAAGCGGGGACTCCTACGAGCAGTACTTC.

The chain recombines TRBV19 with TRBJ1-3; TRBD1 is a possible D gene (5 bases). Germline V CDR1 and CDR2: LNHDA, SQIVND (reference sequence). The CDR3 is 15 amino acids. The V gene lost 1 base and the J gene lost 0 bases, with 7 bases spanning the gap. CDR3 in DNA: TGTGCCAGTAGTATAGGTGGACACTCTGGAAACACCATATATTTT. The encoded protein is CASSIGGHSGNTIYF. Full variable domain (outside the CDR3, taken from reference TRBV19 and TRBJ1-3): DGGITQSPKYLFRKEGQNVTLSCEQNLNHDAMYWYRQDPGQGLRLIYYSQIVNDFQKGDIAEGYSVSREKKESFPLTVTSAQKNPTAFYLCASSIGGHSGNTIYFGEGSWLTVV.

The J gene is TRBJ2-5, the V gene TRBV4-3, with D tentatively TRBD2 (5 bases). The germline CDR1 and CDR2 sequences are LGHNA and YSLEER. The CDR3 spans 16 residues. Deletions cut 2 bases from V and 5 bases from J, with 18 bases between. CDR3 sequence: CASSQKTDGRRETQYF. As DNA, the CDR3 is TGCGCCAGCAGCCAAAAAACAGACGGTAGGAGGGAGACCCAGTACTTC.

This clone has just a few counts. The gene calls are TRBV25-1 and TRBJ2-1; 9 bases align to TRBD2. Germline CDR1 MGHDK, CDR2 SYGVNS. This CDR3 is 17 amino acids long. V shed 8 bases and J 7 bases; nucleotides not matched to a gene: 18. The CDR3 DNA reads TGTGCCAGCCAGTGGGGGTCAGCGGGGGGACGAGGTAATGAGCAGTTCTTC. Translating gives CASQWGSAGGRGNEQFF.

The CDR3 is CASRRYRTGGDEQYV. The CDR3, as DNA: TGTGCCAGCAGGCGGTACCGGACAGGGGGCGACGAGCAGTACGTC. The rearrangement joins TRBV6-6 to TRBJ2-7; TRBD1 matches 11 bases. The CDR3 is 15 residues long. Germline CDR1 is MNHNY and CDR2 is SVGAGI (reference sequence). V lost 6 bases to trimming and J lost 5 bases; unmatched junction nucleotides: 9.